This T cell receptor (beta chain) was profiled in a study of CD8 T cells in ankylosing spondylitis. CDR1 is DFQATT, CDR2 SNEGSKA, per germline (reference sequence). J gave up 4 bases and V 3 bases, and 9 bases lay outside the gene matches. The CDR3 covers 15 residues. By quantitative 5'-RACE with molecular barcodes, the TCR beta libraries were made. One entry per CDR3 protein results from TCRdb running MiXCR on the 5' RACE reads. The top ten clones hold 0.45% to 0.6% of a sample with about 800,000 distinct CDR3 sequences, over 9.5% of them seen once. Whole-study findings and limits: In ankylosing spondylitis blood, a motif of roughly eight highly homologous TCR beta variants appeared characteristic. Prior literature has documented some motif variants in synovial fluid and blood from reactive arthritis.

In the case of this clonotype: Its target is unknown.

The sequence derives from a male donor with ankylosing spondylitis. V gene TRBV20-1 combines with J gene TRBJ2-7, with 10 nucleotides matching TRBD2. The sequenced material came from blood, either unsorted or a sorted T cell fraction (not recorded which). CDR3 in amino acids: CSASTGLAFPYEQYF. The DNA of the CDR3 is TGCAGTGCTAGTACGGGACTAGCGTTCCCTTACGAGCAGTACTTC.